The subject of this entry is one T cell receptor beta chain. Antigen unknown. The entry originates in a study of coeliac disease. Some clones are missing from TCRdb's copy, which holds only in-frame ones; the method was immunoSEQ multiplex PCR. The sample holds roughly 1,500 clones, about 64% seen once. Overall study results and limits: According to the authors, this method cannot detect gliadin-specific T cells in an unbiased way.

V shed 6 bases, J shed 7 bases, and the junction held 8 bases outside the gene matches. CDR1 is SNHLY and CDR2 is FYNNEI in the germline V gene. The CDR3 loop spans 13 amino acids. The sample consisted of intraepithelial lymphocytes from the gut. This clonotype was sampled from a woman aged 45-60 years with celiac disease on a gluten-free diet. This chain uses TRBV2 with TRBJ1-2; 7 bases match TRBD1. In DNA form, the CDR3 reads TGTGCCAGCAGCCCTAGACAGGGTGGTGGCTACACCTTC. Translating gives CASSPRQGGGYTF. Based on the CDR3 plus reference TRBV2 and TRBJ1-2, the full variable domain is EPEVTQTPSHQVTQMGQEVILRCVPISNHLYFYWYRQILGQKVEFLVSFYNNEISEKSEIFDDQFSVERPDGSNFTLKIRSTKLEDSAMYFCASSPRQGGGYTFGSGTRLTVV.